A selection of T cell receptor beta chains follows, all from one sample in a study of Graves' ophthalmopathy and Graves' hyperthyroidism. TCRdb reprocessed the multiplex PCR reads with MiXCR, giving one entry per CDR3 protein. The sample lists more than 550,000 distinct CDR3 sequences; about 40% were seen once. The material sequenced was peripheral blood. These receptors were collected from an adult man with Graves' ophthalmopathy. The CDR3 runs from the conserved cysteine through the conserved F or W. Each record gives: CDR3 length, J gene, V gene, CDR3 protein.

14,TRBJ2-7,TRBV10-3,CASSYFRDSYEQYF
14,TRBJ1-5,TRBV10-2,CASSLGRSNQPQHF
14,TRBJ2-7,TRBV24-1,CATIADSELNEQYF
14,TRBJ2-7,TRBV7-2,CASSRTSGSEEQYF
14,TRBJ1-1,TRBV24-1,CATSDYRRNTEAFF
15,TRBJ2-6,TRBV7-6,CASSLRPLGANVLTF
13,TRBJ2-6,TRBV24-1,CATNLSGANVLTF
16,TRBJ2-2,TRBV9,CASIPQDRTDTGELFF
12,TRBJ1-1,TRBV25-1,CASSTLNTEAFF
13,TRBJ2-7,TRBV12-3/TRBV12-4,CASSLSPLYEQYF
14,TRBJ2-5,TRBV3-1,CASSQEEGGETQYF
14,TRBJ1-6,TRBV10-3,CAISENSYNSPLHF
13,TRBJ1-1,TRBV18,CASSPSVVDEAFF
13,TRBJ1-5,TRBV9,CASSVGLSQPQHF
14,TRBJ1-6,TRBV2,CASLLDRGNSPLHF
18,TRBJ2-6,TRBV19,CASSPDRLGTEGANVLTF
11,TRBJ1-6,TRBV9,CASSVGTADHF
14,TRBJ2-5,TRBV11-3,CASSPGLPQGTQYF
14,TRBJ2-5,TRBV7-2,CASRTGQGEETQYF
12,.,TRBV29-1,CSARGGKNIQYF
14,TRBJ2-5,TRBV9,CASSASGGSETQYF
12,TRBJ2-5,TRBV12-3/TRBV12-4,CASSSTQETQCF
14,.,TRBV7-7,CASSLGLGYYEQFF
14,TRBJ1-1,TRBV29-1,CSVGGQGANTEAFF
15,TRBJ1-5,TRBV7-9,CASSLGGDPNQPQHF
15,TRBJ2-7,TRBV7-2,CASSRYPGGTYEQYF
13,TRBJ1-3,TRBV20-1,CSARDAGRNTIYF
14,TRBJ1-1,TRBV12-3/TRBV12-4,CASSSGLVNTETFF
11,TRBJ1-4,TRBV19,CATFESEKLFF
15,TRBJ1-2,TRBV24-1,CATSDRDVDYRGYTF
17,TRBJ2-6,TRBV2,CASSDSTGSPGANVLTF
13,TRBJ2-2,TRBV9,CASSLGSPGELFF
13,TRBJ1-2,TRBV12-3/TRBV12-4,CASREQGVNGYTF
15,TRBJ2-6,TRBV7-3,CASSLRLPGANVLTF
12,TRBJ1-2,TRBV12-3/TRBV12-4,CASSLLPCGYTF
15,TRBJ1-1,TRBV7-9,CASSLVPGVNTEAFF
13,TRBJ1-5,TRBV29-1,CSVRDGKHQPQHF
12,TRBJ2-7,TRBV9,CASSPAGREQYF
14,TRBJ1-2,TRBV12-3/TRBV12-4,CASSLRGADYGYTF
12,TRBJ2-7,TRBV6-5,CAAMGGTYEQYF
14,TRBJ2-2,TRBV5-1,CASSPQAGRVELFF
15,TRBJ2-3,TRBV2,CASSEGHLVADTQYF
14,TRBJ1-1,TRBV29-1,CSVEDGPEEAEAFF
14,TRBJ1-2,TRBV2,CASSPPGQGIGYTF
15,TRBJ2-7,TRBV10-3,CAIRGVASGVYEQYF
16,TRBJ1-4,TRBV25-1,CASSYIGEGTNEKLFF
13,TRBJ1-5,TRBV2,CASSGAGQETQHF
18,TRBJ1-6,TRBV10-3,CAISESRSGREASSPLHF
13,TRBJ1-1,TRBV4-3,CASSPRQGDEAFF
15,TRBJ1-1,TRBV4-3,CASSPNSGRNTEAFF
18,TRBJ2-6,TRBV5-1,CATTRGSGLSLGANVLTF
16,TRBJ1-1,TRBV7-9,CASSLLTEQGRTEAFF
11,TRBJ1-2,TRBV2,CASMRATYYTF
12,TRBJ2-7,TRBV20-1,CSARDRDHEQYF
14,TRBJ2-7,TRBV4-3,CASSHLGGGYGQYF